Below, 2 T cell receptor beta chains from the same sample are listed, as sequenced in a study of Ad26.COV2.S vaccination and SARS-CoV-2 variants. The sample's treatment: over 15 received Ad26.COV2.S at low or high dose, single or two shots; 5 received placebo; per-sample allocation not given. The investigators took samples on day 63 after the first vaccine or placebo injection. Assay: immunoSEQ multiplex PCR; the TCRdb copy retains only in-frame clones and omits some. In the table there are about 400,000 clones, around 82% of which are singletons. Specimen: peripheral blood, collected in a trial of Ad26.COV2.S vaccine versus placebo. The receptors stem from a person between 18 and 60 years old who received the Ad26.COV2.S COVID-19 vaccine or a placebo.

The chain uses TRBV6-4 and TRBJ1-1; possibly TRBD1 for D (5 bases). V shed 11 bases and J shed 4 bases, with 14 bases lying between them. The CDR3 contains 12 residues. Looked up from germline, CDR1 is MRHNA and CDR2 is SNTAGT. In nucleotides, the CDR3 is TGTGCCGGACCCAGGGCCGGCACTGAAGCTTTCTTT. It yields the protein CAGPRAGTEAFF.

V gene TRBV27 combines with J gene TRBJ2-6, with D possibly being TRBD1 (5 bases). Looked up from germline, CDR1 is MNHEY and CDR2 is SMNVEV (reference sequence). This CDR3 is built from 17 residues. V dropped 2 bases and J dropped 0 bases, with 11 bases sitting between them. CDR3 residues: CASSLEQGPSGANVLTF. The DNA of the CDR3 is TGTGCCAGCAGTTTAGAGCAGGGCCCCTCTGGGGCCAACGTCCTGACTTTC.